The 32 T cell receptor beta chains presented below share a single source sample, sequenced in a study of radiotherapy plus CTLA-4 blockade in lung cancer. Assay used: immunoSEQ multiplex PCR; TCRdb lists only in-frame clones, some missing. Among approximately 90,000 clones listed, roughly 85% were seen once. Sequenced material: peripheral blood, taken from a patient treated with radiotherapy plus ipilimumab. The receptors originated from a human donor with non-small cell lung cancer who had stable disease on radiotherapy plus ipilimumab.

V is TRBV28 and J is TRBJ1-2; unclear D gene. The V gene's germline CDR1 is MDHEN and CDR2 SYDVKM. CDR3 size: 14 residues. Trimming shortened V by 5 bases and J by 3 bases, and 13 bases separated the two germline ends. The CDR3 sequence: CASSRMGVDYGYTF. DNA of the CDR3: TGTGCCAGCAGTCGAATGGGAGTCGACTATGGCTACACCTTC.

This chain's CDR3 is CASSSVPSGGPQHF. CDR3 DNA: TGTGCCAGCAGTTCGGTGCCTAGCGGGGGGCCCCAGCATTTT. V gene TRBV28 combines with J gene TRBJ1-5, with D perhaps TRBD1 (5 bases). The CDR3 runs 14 residues. Trimming stripped 4 bases from V and 9 bases from J, with 16 bases between. Germline V CDR1 and CDR2: MDHEN, SYDVKM.

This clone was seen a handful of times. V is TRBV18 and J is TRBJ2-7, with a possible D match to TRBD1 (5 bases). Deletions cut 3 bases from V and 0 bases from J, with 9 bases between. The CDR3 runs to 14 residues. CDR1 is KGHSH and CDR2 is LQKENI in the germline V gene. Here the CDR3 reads CASSPTVPSYEQYF. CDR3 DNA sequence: TGTGCCAGCTCACCGACAGTCCCCTCCTACGAGCAGTACTTC. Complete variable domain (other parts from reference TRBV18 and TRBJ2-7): NAGVMQNPRHLVRRRGQEARLRCSPMKGHSHVYWYRQLPEEGLKFMVYLQKENIIDESGMPKERFSAEFPKEGPSILRIQQVVRGDSAAYFCASSPTVPSYEQYFGPGTRLTVT.

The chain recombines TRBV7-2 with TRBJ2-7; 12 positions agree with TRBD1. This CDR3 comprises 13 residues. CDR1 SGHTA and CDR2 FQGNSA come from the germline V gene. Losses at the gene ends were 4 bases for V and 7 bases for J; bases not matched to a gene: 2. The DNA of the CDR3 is TGTGCCAGCAGCTGGGACAGGGGGCGAGAGCAGTACTTC. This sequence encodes CASSWDRGREQYF.

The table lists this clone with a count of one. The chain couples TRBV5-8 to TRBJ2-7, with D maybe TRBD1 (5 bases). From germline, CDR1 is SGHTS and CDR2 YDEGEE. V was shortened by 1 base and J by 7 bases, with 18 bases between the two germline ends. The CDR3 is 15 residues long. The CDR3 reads CASSLRGSRFKEQYF. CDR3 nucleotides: TGTGCCAGCAGCTTGAGGGGATCCCGGTTTAAGGAGCAGTACTTC.

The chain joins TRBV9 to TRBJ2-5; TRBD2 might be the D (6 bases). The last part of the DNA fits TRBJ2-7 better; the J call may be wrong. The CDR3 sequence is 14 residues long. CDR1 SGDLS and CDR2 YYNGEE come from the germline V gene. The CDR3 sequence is CASSVAGETYEQYF. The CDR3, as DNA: TGTGCCAGCAGCGTAGCGGGAGAGACCTACGAGCAGTACTTC.

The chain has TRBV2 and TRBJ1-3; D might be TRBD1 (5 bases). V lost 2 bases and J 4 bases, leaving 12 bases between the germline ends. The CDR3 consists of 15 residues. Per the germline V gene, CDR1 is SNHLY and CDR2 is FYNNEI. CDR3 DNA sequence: TGTGCCAGCAGTGAACAGGGTTTAGGAGGAAACACCATATATTTT. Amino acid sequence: CASSEQGLGGNTIYF.

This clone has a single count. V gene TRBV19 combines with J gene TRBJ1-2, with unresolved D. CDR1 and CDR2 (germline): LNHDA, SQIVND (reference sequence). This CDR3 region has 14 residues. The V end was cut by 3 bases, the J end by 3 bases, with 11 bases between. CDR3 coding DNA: TGTGCCAGTAGTATTGGAGGGTTCGACTATGGCTACACCTTC. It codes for CASSIGGFDYGYTF.

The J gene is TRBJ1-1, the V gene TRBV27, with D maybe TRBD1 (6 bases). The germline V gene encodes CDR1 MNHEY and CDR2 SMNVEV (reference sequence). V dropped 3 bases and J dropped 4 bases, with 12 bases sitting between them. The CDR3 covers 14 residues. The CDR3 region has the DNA TGTGCCAGCAGTTTTCGGACAGTGGGCACTGAAGCTTTCTTT. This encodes CASSFRTVGTEAFF.

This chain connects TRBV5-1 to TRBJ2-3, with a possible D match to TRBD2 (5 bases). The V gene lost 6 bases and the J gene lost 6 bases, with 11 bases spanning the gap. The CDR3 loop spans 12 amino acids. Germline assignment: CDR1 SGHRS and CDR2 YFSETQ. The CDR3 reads CASTELGDTQYF. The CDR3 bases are TGCGCCAGCACCGAACTAGGTGATACGCAGTATTTT.

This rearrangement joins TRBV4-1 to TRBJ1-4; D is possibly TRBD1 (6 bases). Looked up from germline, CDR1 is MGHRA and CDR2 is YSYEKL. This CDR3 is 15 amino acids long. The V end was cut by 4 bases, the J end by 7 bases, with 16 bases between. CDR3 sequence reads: CASSRISGDSEKLFF. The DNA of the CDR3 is TGCGCCAGCAGCCGGATTTCAGGGGATAGTGAAAAACTGTTTTTT.

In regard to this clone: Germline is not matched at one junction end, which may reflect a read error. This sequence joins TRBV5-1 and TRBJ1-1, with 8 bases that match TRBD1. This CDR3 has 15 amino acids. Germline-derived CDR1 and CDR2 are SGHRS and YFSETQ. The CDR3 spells CANSPKDRGNTEAFF. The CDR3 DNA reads TGCGCCAACAGCCCTAAAGACAGGGGGAACACTGAAGCTTTCTTT.

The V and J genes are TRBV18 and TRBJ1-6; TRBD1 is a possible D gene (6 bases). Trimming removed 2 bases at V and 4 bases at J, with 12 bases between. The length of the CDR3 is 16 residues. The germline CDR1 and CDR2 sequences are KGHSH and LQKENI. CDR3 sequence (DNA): TGTGCCAGCTCACCAGACAGGTTCGAGTATAATTCACCCCTCCACTTT. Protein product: CASSPDRFEYNSPLHF. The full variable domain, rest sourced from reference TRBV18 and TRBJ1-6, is NAGVMQNPRHLVRRRGQEARLRCSPMKGHSHVYWYRQLPEEGLKFMVYLQKENIIDESGMPKERFSAEFPKEGPSILRIQQVVRGDSAAYFCASSPDRFEYNSPLHFGNGTRLTVT.

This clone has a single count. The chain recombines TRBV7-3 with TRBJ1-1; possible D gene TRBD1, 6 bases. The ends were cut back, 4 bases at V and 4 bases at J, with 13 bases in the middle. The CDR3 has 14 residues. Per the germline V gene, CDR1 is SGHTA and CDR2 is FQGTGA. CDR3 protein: CASSSPGDSTEAFF. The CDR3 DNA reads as TGTGCCAGCAGCTCCCCAGGGGATAGCACTGAAGCTTTCTTT.

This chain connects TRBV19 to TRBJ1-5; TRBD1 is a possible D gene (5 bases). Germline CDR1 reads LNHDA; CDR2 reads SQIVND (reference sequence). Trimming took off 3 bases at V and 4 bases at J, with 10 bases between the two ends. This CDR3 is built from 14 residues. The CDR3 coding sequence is TGTGCCAGTAGTATTACACAGGCTAATCAGCCCCAGCATTTT. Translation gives CASSITQANQPQHF.

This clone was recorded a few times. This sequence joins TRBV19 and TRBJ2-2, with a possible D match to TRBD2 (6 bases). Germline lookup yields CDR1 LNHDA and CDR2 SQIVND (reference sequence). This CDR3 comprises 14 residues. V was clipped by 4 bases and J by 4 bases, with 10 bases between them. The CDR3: CASSTSGVTGELFF. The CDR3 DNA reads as TGTGCCAGTAGTACTTCGGGGGTCACCGGGGAGCTGTTTTTT.

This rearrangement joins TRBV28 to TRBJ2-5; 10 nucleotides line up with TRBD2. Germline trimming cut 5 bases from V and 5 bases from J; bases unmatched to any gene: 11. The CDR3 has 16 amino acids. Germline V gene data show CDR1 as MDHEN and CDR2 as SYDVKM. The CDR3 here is CASSRIGSGGSETQYF. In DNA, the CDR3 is TGTGCCAGCAGTAGGATCGGTAGCGGGGGGTCTGAGACCCAGTACTTC.

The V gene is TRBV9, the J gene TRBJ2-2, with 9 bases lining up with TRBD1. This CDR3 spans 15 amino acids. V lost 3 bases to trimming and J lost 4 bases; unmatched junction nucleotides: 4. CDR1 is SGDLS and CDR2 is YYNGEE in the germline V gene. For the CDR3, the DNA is TGTGCCAGCAGCGCAACAGGGGGCGGCACCGGGGAGCTGTTTTTT. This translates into CASSATGGGTGELFF.

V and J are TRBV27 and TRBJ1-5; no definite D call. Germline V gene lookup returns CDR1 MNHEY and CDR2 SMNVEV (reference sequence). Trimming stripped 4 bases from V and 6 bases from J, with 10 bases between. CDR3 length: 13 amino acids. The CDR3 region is CASSSRWTQPQHF. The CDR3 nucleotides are TGTGCCAGCAGTTCTAGGTGGACTCAGCCCCAGCATTTT.

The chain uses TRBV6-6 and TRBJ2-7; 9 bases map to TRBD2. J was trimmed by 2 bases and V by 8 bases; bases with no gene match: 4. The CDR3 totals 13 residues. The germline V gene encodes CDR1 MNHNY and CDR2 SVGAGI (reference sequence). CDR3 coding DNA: TGTGCCAGCGGAGCGGGGGGCCCCTACGAGCAGTACTTC. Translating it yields CASGAGGPYEQYF.

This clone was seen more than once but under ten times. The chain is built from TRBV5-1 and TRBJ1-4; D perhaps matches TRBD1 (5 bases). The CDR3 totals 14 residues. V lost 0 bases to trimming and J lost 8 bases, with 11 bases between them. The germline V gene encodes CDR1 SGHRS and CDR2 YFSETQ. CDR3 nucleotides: TGCGCCAGCAGCTTGGAGAGGGGTGGAGAAAAACTGTTTTTT. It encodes CASSLERGGEKLFF.

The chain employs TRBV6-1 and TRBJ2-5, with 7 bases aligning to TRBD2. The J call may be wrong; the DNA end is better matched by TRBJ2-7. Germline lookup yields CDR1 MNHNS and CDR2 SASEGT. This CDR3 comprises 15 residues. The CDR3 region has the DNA TGTGCCAGCATCCTGAACGTAGGACTAGCCTACGAGCAGTACTTC. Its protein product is CASILNVGLAYEQYF.

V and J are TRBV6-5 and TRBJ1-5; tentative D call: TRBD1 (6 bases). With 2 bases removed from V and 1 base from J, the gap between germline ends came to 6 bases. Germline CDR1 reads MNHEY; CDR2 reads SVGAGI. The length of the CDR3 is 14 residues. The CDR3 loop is CASSYRGSNQPQHF. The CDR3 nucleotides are TGTGCCAGCAGTTACAGGGGGAGCAATCAGCCCCAGCATTTT.

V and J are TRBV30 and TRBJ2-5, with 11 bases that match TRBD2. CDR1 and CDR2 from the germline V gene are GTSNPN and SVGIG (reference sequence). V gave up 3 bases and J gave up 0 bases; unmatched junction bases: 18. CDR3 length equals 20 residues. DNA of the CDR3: TGTGCCTGGAGCCGATCTACCGGGACTAGCGGATCTTGGTACCAAGAGACCCAGTACTTC. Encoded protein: CAWSRSTGTSGSWYQETQYF.

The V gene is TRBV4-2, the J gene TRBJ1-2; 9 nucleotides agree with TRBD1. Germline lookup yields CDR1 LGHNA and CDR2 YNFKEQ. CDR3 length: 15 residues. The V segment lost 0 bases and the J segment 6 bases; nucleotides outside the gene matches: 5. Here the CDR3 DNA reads TGTGCCAGCAGCCAAGATCGATGGACAGGGGATGGCTACACCTTC. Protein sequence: CASSQDRWTGDGYTF.

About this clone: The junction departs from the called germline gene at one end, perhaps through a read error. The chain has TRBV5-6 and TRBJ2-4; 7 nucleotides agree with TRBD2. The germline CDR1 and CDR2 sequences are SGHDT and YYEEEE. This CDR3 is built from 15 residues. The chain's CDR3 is CASNLGEGAKNIQYF. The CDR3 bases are TGTGCCAGCAACTTGGGGGAGGGGGCCAAAAACATTCAGTACTTC.

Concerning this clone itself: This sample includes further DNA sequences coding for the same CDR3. CDR3 bases: TGCGCCAGCAGCTTGGGACAGGGAGGAGGCTACACCTTC. This gives the protein CASSLGQGGGYTF. This chain uses TRBV5-1 with TRBJ1-2; 7 bases align to TRBD1. Germline V gene data show CDR1 as SGHRS and CDR2 as YFSETQ. The J segment lost 8 bases and the V segment lost 0 bases, leaving 4 bases of the junction unmatched. The CDR3 totals 13 residues.

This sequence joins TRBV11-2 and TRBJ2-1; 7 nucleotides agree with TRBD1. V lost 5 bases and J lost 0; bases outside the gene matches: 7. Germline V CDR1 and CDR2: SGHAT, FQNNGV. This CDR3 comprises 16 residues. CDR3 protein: CASSPRQGSSYNEQFF. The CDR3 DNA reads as TGTGCCAGCAGCCCAAGACAGGGTAGCTCCTACAATGAGCAGTTCTTC.

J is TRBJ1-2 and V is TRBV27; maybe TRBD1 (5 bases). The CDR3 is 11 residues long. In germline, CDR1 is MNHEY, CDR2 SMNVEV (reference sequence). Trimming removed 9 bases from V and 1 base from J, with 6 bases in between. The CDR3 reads CASGGNYGYTF. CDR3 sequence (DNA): TGTGCCAGTGGGGGTAACTATGGCTACACCTTC.

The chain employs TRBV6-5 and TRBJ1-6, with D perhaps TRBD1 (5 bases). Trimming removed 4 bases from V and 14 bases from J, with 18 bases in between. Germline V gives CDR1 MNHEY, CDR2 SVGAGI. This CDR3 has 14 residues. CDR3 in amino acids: CASSSRGQGGALHF. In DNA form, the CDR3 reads TGTGCCAGCAGTTCCCGGGGCCAAGGCGGGGCCCTCCACTTT.

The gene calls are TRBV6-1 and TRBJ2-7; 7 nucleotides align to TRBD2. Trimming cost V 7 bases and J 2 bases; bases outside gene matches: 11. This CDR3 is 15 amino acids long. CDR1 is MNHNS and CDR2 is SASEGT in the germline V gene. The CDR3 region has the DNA TGTGCCAGCATCCTGAACGTAGGACTAGCCTACGAGCAGTACTTC. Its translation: CASILNVGLAYEQYF.

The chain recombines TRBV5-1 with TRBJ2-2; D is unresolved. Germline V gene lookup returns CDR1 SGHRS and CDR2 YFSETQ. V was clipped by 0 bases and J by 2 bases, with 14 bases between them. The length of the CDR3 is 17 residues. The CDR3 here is CASSLGNPTLNTGELFF. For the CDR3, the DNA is TGCGCCAGCAGCTTGGGTAATCCGACCCTAAACACCGGGGAGCTGTTTTTT.